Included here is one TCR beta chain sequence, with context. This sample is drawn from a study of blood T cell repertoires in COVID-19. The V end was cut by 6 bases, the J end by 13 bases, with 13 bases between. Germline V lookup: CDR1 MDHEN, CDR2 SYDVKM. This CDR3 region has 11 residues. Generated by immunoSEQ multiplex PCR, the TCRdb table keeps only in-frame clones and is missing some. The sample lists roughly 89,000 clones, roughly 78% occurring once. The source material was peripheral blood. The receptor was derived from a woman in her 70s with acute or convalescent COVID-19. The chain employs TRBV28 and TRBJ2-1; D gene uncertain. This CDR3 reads CASSHRSHQFF. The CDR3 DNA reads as TGTGCCAGCAGCCATAGGAGTCACCAGTTCTTC.